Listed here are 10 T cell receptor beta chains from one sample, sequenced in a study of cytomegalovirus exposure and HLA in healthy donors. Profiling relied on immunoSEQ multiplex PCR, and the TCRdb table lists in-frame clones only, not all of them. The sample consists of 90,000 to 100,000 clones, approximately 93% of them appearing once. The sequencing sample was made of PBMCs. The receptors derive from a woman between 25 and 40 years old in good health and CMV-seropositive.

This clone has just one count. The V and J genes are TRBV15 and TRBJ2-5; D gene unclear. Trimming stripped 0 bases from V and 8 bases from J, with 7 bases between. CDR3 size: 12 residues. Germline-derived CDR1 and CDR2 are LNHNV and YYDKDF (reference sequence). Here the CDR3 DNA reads TGTGCCACCAGCAGAGATAGAGGAACCCAGTACTTC. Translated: CATSRDRGTQYF. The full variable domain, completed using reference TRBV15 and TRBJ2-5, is DAMVIQNPRYQVTQFGKPVTLSCSQTLNHNVMYWYQQKSSQAPKLLFHYYDKDFNNEADTPDNFQSRRPNTSFCFLDIRSPGLGDTAMYLCATSRDRGTQYFGPGTRLLVL.

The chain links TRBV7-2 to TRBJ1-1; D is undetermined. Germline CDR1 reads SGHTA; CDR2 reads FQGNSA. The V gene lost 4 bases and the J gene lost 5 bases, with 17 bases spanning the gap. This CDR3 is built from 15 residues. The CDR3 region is CASSSPIGRDTEAFF. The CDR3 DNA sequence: TGTGCCAGCAGCTCCCCGATAGGGAGGGATACTGAAGCTTTCTTT.

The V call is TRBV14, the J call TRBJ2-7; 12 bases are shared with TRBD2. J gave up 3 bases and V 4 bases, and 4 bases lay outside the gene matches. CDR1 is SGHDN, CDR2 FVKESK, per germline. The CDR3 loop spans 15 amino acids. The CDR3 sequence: CASSRGLAGYYEQYF. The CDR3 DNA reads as TGTGCCAGCAGCCGGGGACTAGCGGGCTACTACGAGCAGTACTTC.

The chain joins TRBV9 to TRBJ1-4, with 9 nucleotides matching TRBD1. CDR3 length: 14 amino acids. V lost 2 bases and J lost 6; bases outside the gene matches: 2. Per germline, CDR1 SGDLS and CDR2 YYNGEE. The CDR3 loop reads CASSVGQGDEKLFF. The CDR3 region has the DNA TGTGCCAGCAGCGTGGGACAGGGCGATGAAAAACTGTTTTTT.

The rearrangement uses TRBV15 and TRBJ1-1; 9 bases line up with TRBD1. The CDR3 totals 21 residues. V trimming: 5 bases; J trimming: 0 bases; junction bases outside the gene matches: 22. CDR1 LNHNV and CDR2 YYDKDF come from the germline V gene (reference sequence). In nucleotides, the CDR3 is TGTGCCACCAGCTCAGATCGTGGGACAGGGTACCGTTTTAAGATGAACACTGAAGCTTTCTTT. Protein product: CATSSDRGTGYRFKMNTEAFF. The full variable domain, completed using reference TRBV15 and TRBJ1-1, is DAMVIQNPRYQVTQFGKPVTLSCSQTLNHNVMYWYQQKSSQAPKLLFHYYDKDFNNEADTPDNFQSRRPNTSFCFLDIRSPGLGDTAMYLCATSSDRGTGYRFKMNTEAFFGQGTRLTVV.

The CDR3 reads CASSTGLENTEAFF. CDR3 bases: TGTGCCAGCAGTACAGGGCTTGAGAACACTGAAGCTTTCTTT. The V call is TRBV27, the J call TRBJ1-1; D possibly corresponds to TRBD1 (6 bases). The CDR3 spans 14 residues. Trimming stripped 5 bases from V and 1 base from J, with 11 bases between. The germline gives CDR1 MNHEY, CDR2 SMNVEV (reference sequence).

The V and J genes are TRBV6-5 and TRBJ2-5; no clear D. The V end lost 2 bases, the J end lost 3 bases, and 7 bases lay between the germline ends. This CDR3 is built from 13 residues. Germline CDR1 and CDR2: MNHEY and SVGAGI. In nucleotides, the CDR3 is TGTGCCAGCAGTTACGCCAGAAAAGAGACCCAGTACTTC. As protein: CASSYARKETQYF.

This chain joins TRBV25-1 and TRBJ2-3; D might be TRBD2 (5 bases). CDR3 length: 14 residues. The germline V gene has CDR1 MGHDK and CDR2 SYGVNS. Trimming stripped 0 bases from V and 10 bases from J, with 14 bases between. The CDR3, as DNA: TGTGCCAGCAGTGAATACCGCGGGTTTGTGGCGCAGTATTTT. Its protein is CASSEYRGFVAQYF.

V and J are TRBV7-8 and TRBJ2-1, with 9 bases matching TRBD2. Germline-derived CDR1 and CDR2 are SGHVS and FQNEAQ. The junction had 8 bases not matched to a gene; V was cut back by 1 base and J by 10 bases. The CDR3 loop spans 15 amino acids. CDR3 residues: CASSLGPRGRGEQFF. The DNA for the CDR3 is TGTGCCAGCAGCTTAGGTCCCCGCGGGAGGGGCGAGCAGTTCTTC. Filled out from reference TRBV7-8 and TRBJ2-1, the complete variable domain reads GAGVSQSPRYKVAKRGQDVALRCDPISGHVSLFWYQQALGQGPEFLTYFQNEAQLDKSGLPSDRFFAERPEGSVSTLKIQRTQQEDSAVYLCASSLGPRGRGEQFFGPGTRLTVL.

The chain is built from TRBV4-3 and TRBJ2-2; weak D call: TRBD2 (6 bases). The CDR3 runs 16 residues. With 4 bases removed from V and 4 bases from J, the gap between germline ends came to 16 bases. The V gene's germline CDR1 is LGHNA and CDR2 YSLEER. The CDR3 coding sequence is TGCGCCAGCAGCCGTTCGGGAGCCGGTGGCACCGGGGAGCTGTTTTTT. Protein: CASSRSGAGGTGELFF.